This is a list of T cell receptor beta chains from one sample in a study of human T cells and chemical hapten exposure. TCRdb independently ran MiXCR on the RACE reads; one entry per CDR3 protein. Of 95,000 to 150,000 distinct CDR3 sequences in the sample, about an eighth were seen once. This sample comprised whole blood, obtained in connection with sensitization to the hapten diphenylcyclopropenone (DPC). The receptors come from a man in his late teens or twenties with alopecia areata. Some clones in this sample may be carry-over from other donors' samples. Each CDR3 is given with its conserved first and last residue. D genes are given only for firm matches. Part of the rows lack a size; the others show once, few, many or a class for expanded clones.

>once|TRBJ2-7|-|TRBV3-1
CASSQVAHEQYF
TGTGCCAGCAGCCAAGTAGCCCACGAGCAGTACTTC
>few|TRBJ2-3|-|TRBV4-3
CASSQDRRTDTQYF
TGCGCCAGCAGCCAAGATAGAAGGACAGATACGCAGTATTTT
>few|TRBJ1-1|-|TRBV6-1
CASSGTMNTEAFF
TGTGCCAGCAGTGGGACAATGAACACTGAAGCTTTCTTT
>few|TRBJ1-1|-|TRBV6-5
CASSSFQNTEAFF
TGTGCCAGCAGTAGTTTCCAGAACACTGAAGCTTTCTTT
>-|TRBJ1-5|-|TRBV4-3
CASSVDAGYSNQPQHF
TGCGCCAGCAGCGTCGATGCCGGTTATAGCAATCAGCCCCAGCATTTT
>-|TRBJ1-2|-|TRBV9
CASSGRGPANYGYTF
TGTGCCAGCAGCGGTCGGGGGCCGGCTAACTATGGCTACACCTTC
>few|TRBJ2-2|TRBD1|TRBV7-3
CASSRTGTGELFF
TGTGCCAGCAGCCGGACAGGCACCGGGGAGCTGTTTTTT
>few|TRBJ2-5|-|TRBV7-2
CASSLPIVSQETQYF
TGTGCCAGCAGCTTACCGATCGTCAGCCAAGAGACCCAGTACTTC
>few|TRBJ1-6|-|TRBV7-2
CASSLQALSNSPLHF
TGTGCCAGCAGCTTACAGGCCTTATCTAATTCACCCCTCCACTTT
>-|TRBJ2-1|TRBD2|TRBV12-3/TRBV12-4
CASSFSPGTRDNEQFF
TGTGCCAGCAGTTTTTCTCCGGGGACTAGGGACAATGAGCAGTTCTTC
>-|TRBJ2-7|-|TRBV5-1
CASRYDGLGSSYEQYF
TGCGCCAGCAGATATGACGGACTGGGGAGCTCCTACGAGCAGTACTTC
>-|TRBJ2-2|-|TRBV9
CASSVESAMSIGELFF
TGTGCCAGCAGCGTCGAATCCGCCATGAGTATCGGGGAGCTGTTTTTT
>-|TRBJ2-7|-|TRBV20-1
CSARALTTSYEQYF
TGCAGTGCTAGGGCCCTTACTACCTCCTACGAGCAGTACTTC
>many|TRBJ2-1|-|TRBV12-3/TRBV12-4
CASSLDNGGDNNEQFF
TGTGCCAGCAGTTTGGATAACGGGGGAGATAACAATGAGCAGTTCTTC
>many|TRBJ2-2|TRBD2|TRBV14
CASSGLGFDTGELFF
TGTGCCAGCTCGGGACTAGGTTTCGACACCGGGGAGCTGTTTTTT
>-|TRBJ2-7|TRBD1|TRBV6-5
CASPSRQGLYEQYF
TGTGCCAGCCCTAGTAGACAGGGTCTCTACGAGCAGTACTTC
>-|TRBJ1-5|TRBD1|TRBV20-1
CSAREGGEDQPQHF
TGCAGTGCTAGAGAAGGGGGCGAGGATCAGCCCCAGCATTTT
>-|TRBJ1-5|TRBD1|TRBV18
CASSPGVLDRAPLVYSNQPQHF
TGTGCCAGCTCACCGGGGGTGCTAGACAGGGCCCCTCTCGTTTATAGCAATCAGCCCCAGCATTTT
>few|TRBJ2-1|-|TRBV7-7
CASSLAGGGNEQFF
TGTGCCAGCAGCTTAGCGGGGGGAGGAAATGAGCAGTTCTTC
>few|TRBJ1-6|-|TRBV3-1
CASTTGARSPLHF
TGTGCCAGTACCACGGGGGCAAGGTCACCCCTCCACTTT
>-|TRBJ1-2|TRBD1|TRBV4-3
CASSQEGQGYGYTF
TGCGCCAGCAGCCAAGAGGGACAGGGCTATGGCTACACCTTC
>few|TRBJ1-1|-|TRBV7-8
CASSLSGAVTEAFF
TGTGCCAGCAGCTTATCGGGGGCAGTCACTGAAGCTTTCTTT